The 12 T cell receptor beta chains listed next were all sequenced from one sample in a study of preoperative IRX-2 immunotherapy in early breast cancer. Repertoires were generated with immunoSEQ multiplex PCR, while TCRdb's copy carries only in-frame clones and drops some. The sample records about 42,000 clones, approximately 77% being singletons. Regarding treatment: preoperative locoregional IRX-2 cytokine immunotherapy. Material: tumor tissue, obtained after IRX-2 immunotherapy. The source is a human donor with breast cancer.

V and J are TRBV6-8 and TRBJ1-3, with TRBD1 as a possible D gene (6 bases). V was trimmed by 0 bases and J by 8 bases, leaving 14 bases between them. Germline V gene data show CDR1 as MNHGY and CDR2 as SAAAGT. The CDR3 is 15 residues long. CDR3 sequence (DNA): TGTGCCAGCAGTTACTCGATTCAGGGGTCGGACACCATATATTTT. Protein: CASSYSIQGSDTIYF.

This chain uses TRBV25-1 with TRBJ1-4, with 9 bases lining up with TRBD1. Germline-derived CDR1 and CDR2 are MGHDK and SYGVNS. The CDR3 runs 16 residues. V trimming: 1 base; J trimming: 8 bases; junction bases outside the gene matches: 8. CDR3 in amino acids: CASSESGQGSAEKLFF. The CDR3 nucleotides read TGTGCCAGCAGTGAATCGGGACAGGGTAGCGCGGAAAAACTGTTTTTT. Supplemented by reference TRBV25-1 and TRBJ1-4, the full variable domain reads EADIYQTPRYLVIGTGKKITLECSQTMGHDKMYWYQQDPGMELHLIHYSYGVNSTEKGDLSSESTVSRIRTEHFPLTLESARPSHTSQYLCASSESGQGSAEKLFFGSGTQLSVL.

The chain carries TRBV11-3 and TRBJ2-7; 7 bases map to TRBD1. This CDR3 region has 15 residues. Trimming cost V 3 bases and J 5 bases; bases outside gene matches: 10. CDR1 is SGHNT and CDR2 is YENEEA in the germline V gene. In DNA form, the CDR3 reads TGTGCCAGCAGCTTTCCAGGGGGTCGTAGTAACGAGCAGTACTTC. Its translation is CASSFPGGRSNEQYF.

This clone was detected only a few times. The chain links TRBV5-1 to TRBJ2-7; 9 bases match TRBD1. Losses at the gene ends were 0 bases for V and 1 base for J; bases not matched to a gene: 11. The length of the CDR3 is 18 residues. Germline V gene data show CDR1 as SGHRS and CDR2 as YFSETQ. CDR3 DNA: TGCGCCAGCAGCTTGGGGCCGGGACAGGGCCCGCTATCCTACGAGCAGTACTTC. It is translated as CASSLGPGQGPLSYEQYF.

The chain links TRBV30 to TRBJ2-3, with D unresolved. This CDR3 contains 13 residues. The V end was cut by 6 bases, the J end by 2 bases, with 12 bases between. Germline lookup yields CDR1 GTSNPN and CDR2 SVGIG (reference sequence). CDR3 coding DNA: TGTGCCTGCCTAGGAGCCGACACAGATACGCAGTATTTT. Translating gives CACLGADTDTQYF.

V gene TRBV5-1 combines with J gene TRBJ2-3, with TRBD2 matching 9 bases. CDR1 and CDR2 from the germline V gene are SGHRS and YFSETQ. The V segment lost 4 bases and the J segment 5 bases; nucleotides outside the gene matches: 11. The CDR3 length is 16 residues. The CDR3 is CASSPGLAGTGDTQYF. The CDR3 nucleotides are TGCGCCAGCAGCCCGGGACTAGCCGGGACCGGAGATACGCAGTATTTT.

This clone was observed a few times. The chain joins TRBV23-1 to TRBJ1-5; D perhaps matches TRBD1 (6 bases). TRBV23-1 is sorted into the ORF group, with uncertain function. Trimming removed 9 bases at V and 5 bases at J, with 20 bases between. CDR3 length: 15 amino acids. In DNA, the CDR3 is TGCGCCAGAAGCCAGGACGTGGACAGTGATCAGCCCCAGCATTTT. Translated: CARSQDVDSDQPQHF.

The V gene is TRBV19, the J gene TRBJ1-5; tentatively, D is TRBD1 (6 bases). V was trimmed by 8 bases and J by 4 bases, leaving 15 bases between them. The CDR3 has 14 residues. The germline V gene encodes CDR1 LNHDA and CDR2 SQIVND (reference sequence). The CDR3 DNA follows: TGTGCCAGTCGACAGGAGAGGGGGAATCAGCCCCAGCATTTT. Translating it yields CASRQERGNQPQHF.

This clone was seen many times. This chain links TRBV6-8 with TRBJ2-3; 7 bases line up with TRBD1. Germline V gives CDR1 MNHGY, CDR2 SAAAGT. With 5 bases clipped from V and 5 bases from J, the junction kept 7 bases outside the gene matches. This CDR3 region has 14 residues. This CDR3 is CASSHRDRKDTQYF. In DNA, the CDR3 is TGTGCCAGCAGTCACCGGGACAGAAAAGATACGCAGTATTTT.

The rearrangement joins TRBV9 to TRBJ1-5; 10 bases map to TRBD1. The V and J ends lost 3 bases and 1 base, in that order; junction bases with no gene match: 1. Germline V lookup: CDR1 SGDLS, CDR2 YYNGEE. CDR3 length: 15 amino acids. CDR3 in amino acids: CASSGTGGSNQPQHF. For the CDR3, the DNA is TGTGCCAGCAGCGGGACAGGGGGAAGCAATCAGCCCCAGCATTTT.

The V gene is TRBV19, the J gene TRBJ2-5; 9 bases match TRBD1. Trimming took 3 bases from V and 9 from J; bases not matched to a gene: 14. CDR1 LNHDA and CDR2 SQIVND come from the germline V gene (reference sequence). There are 16 residues in the CDR3. CDR3 bases: TGTGCCAGTAGTATCGCCGGGACAGGGACGGTAAGACCCCAGTACTTC. It encodes CASSIAGTGTVRPQYF.

The chain combines TRBV6-8 with TRBJ2-1; D possibly corresponds to TRBD2 (6 bases). The CDR3 has 13 residues. The germline V gene encodes CDR1 MNHGY and CDR2 SAAAGT. The V and J ends lost 7 bases and 0 bases respectively, with 7 bases between them. CDR3 amino acids: CASKEGSYNEQFF. In DNA form, the CDR3 reads TGTGCCAGCAAGGAGGGCTCCTACAATGAGCAGTTCTTC.